This T cell receptor (beta chain) is from a study of early T cells in non-severe SARS-CoV-2 infection. Across the whole study: The authors sequenced bulk RNA from unsorted whole blood, leaving chains unpaired. Whole-study results and caveats: Lookups in VDJdb leaned toward anti-spike CD8 responses and missed private and CD4 specificities.

The V gene end was trimmed by 4 bases and the J gene end by 4 bases; junction bases not matched to a gene: 7. CDR1 is SGHNT, CDR2 YYREEE, per germline (reference sequence). The CDR3 consists of 15 residues. In the library, individual cDNA molecules carried attached unique molecular identifiers. Using its own MiXCR run on the 5' RACE reads, TCRdb lists one record per CDR3 protein. The sample holds tens of thousands of distinct CDR3 sequences, 4.4% seen once. This clonotype was detected ten times or more. The target antigen is unknown. V usage is TRBV5-4 and J usage is TRBJ2-2; TRBD1 matches 7 bases. The TCR was taken from an adult who was a healthcare worker with PCR-confirmed SARS-CoV-2 infection or an uninfected control (not recorded which). Sequenced material: whole blood. The CDR3 DNA is TGTGCCAGCAGCAACCGGGACAGATTCACCGGGGAGCTGTTTTTT. Translating gives CASSNRDRFTGELFF.